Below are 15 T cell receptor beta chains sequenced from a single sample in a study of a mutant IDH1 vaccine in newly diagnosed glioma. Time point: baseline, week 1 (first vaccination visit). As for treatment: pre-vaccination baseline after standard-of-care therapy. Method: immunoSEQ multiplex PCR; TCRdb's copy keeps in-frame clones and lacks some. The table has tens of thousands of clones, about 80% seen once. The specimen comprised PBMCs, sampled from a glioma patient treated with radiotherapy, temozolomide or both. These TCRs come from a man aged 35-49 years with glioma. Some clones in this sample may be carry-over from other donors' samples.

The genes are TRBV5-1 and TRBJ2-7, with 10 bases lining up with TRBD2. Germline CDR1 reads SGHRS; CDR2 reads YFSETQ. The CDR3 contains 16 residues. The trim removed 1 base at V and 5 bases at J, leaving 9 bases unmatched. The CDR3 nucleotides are TGCGCCAGCAGCTTGCCATCTAGCGGGGGACCCCACGAGCAGTACTTC. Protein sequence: CASSLPSSGGPHEQYF.

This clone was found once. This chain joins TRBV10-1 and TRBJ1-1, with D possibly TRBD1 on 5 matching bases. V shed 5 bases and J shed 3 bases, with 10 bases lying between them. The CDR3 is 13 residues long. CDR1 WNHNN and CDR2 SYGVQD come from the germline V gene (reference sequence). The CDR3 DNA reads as TGCGCCAGCAGTCGGGACGCAGACACTGAAGCTTTCTTT. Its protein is CASSRDADTEAFF.

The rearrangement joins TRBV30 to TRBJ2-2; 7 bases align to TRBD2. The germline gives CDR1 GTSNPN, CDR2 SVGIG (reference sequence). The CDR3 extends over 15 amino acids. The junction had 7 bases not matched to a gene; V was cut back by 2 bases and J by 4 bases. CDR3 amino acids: CAWSPQRGFTGELFF. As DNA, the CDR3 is TGTGCCTGGAGTCCCCAGCGGGGATTCACCGGGGAGCTGTTTTTT.

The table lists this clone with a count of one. CDR3 bases: TGCGCCAGCAGACCCAATGCGGGCACAGATACGCAGTATTTT. It codes for CASRPNAGTDTQYF. This chain links TRBV5-1 with TRBJ2-3, with D unresolved. Trimming took off 5 bases at V and 1 base at J, with 11 bases between the two ends. The CDR3 spans 14 residues. Germline lookup yields CDR1 SGHRS and CDR2 YFSETQ. Full variable domain (missing parts from reference TRBV5-1 and TRBJ2-3): KAGVTQTPRYLIKTRGQQVTLSCSPISGHRSVSWYQQTPGQGLQFLFEYFSETQRNKGNFPGRFSGRQFSNSRSEMNVSTLELGDSALYLCASRPNAGTDTQYFGPGTRLTVL.

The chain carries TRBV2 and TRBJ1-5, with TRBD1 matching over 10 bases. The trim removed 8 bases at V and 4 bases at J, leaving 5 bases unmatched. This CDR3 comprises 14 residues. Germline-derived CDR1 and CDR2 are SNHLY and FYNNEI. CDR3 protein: CASVRDRGNQPQHF. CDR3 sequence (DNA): TGTGCCAGCGTCCGGGACAGGGGAAATCAGCCCCAGCATTTT. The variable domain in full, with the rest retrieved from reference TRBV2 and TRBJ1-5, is EPEVTQTPSHQVTQMGQEVILRCVPISNHLYFYWYRQILGQKVEFLVSFYNNEISEKSEIFDDQFSVERPDGSNFTLKIRSTKLEDSAMYFCASVRDRGNQPQHFGDGTRLSIL.

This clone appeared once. As DNA, the CDR3 is TGCGCCAGCAGCCCCCGCCGTTCGGGACAGGGGTCGAGTGAGCAGTACTTC. Its protein product is CASSPRRSGQGSSEQYF. The chain joins TRBV4-1 to TRBJ2-7; TRBD1 aligns across 10 bases. Trimming removed 4 bases from V and 7 bases from J; junction bases left unmatched: 16. CDR1 and CDR2 from the germline V gene are MGHRA and YSYEKL. The CDR3 spans 17 residues.

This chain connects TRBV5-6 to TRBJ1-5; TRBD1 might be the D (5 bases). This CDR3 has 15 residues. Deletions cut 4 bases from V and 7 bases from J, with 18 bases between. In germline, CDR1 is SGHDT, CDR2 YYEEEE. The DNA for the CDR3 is TGTGCCAGCAGCGTGACCCAGGGACGGAAACAGCCCCAGCATTTT. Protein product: CASSVTQGRKQPQHF.

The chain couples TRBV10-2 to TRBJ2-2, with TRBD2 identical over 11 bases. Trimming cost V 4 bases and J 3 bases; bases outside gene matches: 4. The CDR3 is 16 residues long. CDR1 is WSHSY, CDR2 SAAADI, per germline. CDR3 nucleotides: TGCGCCAGCAGTGCAGTTAGCGGGGGGGACACCGGGGAGCTGTTTTTT. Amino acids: CASSAVSGGDTGELFF.

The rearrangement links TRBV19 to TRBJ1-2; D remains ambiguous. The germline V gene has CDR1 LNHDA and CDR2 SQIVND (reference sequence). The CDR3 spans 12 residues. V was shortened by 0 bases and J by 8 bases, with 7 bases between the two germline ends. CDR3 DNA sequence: TGTGCCAGTAGTATAGAGGGCCAGGGCTACACCTTC. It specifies CASSIEGQGYTF.

CDR3 in DNA: TGTGCCAGCAGCTTAGGGACGAGTTCCTACAATGAGCAGTTCTTC. Translation: CASSLGTSSYNEQFF. The V and J genes are TRBV11-3 and TRBJ2-1; no definite D call. CDR1 SGHNT and CDR2 YENEEA come from the germline V gene. V dropped 1 base and J dropped 1 base, with 8 bases sitting between them. The CDR3 length is 15 residues.

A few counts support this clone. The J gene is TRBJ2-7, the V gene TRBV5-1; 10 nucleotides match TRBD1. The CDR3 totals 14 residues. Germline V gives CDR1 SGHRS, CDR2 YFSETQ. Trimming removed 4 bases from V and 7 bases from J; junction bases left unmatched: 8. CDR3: CASSHGTGAEEQYF. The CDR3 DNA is TGCGCCAGCAGCCATGGGACAGGGGCAGAAGAGCAGTACTTC.

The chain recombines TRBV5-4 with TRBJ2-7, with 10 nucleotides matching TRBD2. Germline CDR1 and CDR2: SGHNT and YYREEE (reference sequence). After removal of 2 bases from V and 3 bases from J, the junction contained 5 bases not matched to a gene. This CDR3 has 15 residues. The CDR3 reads CASSLLAGSDYEQYF. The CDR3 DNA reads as TGTGCCAGCAGCTTACTAGCGGGAAGTGACTACGAGCAGTACTTC.

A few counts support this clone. The CDR3 DNA follows: TGTGCCAGCAGTGACACTAGGGGTGGCACAGATACGCAGTATTTT. Protein: CASSDTRGGTDTQYF. The V and J genes are TRBV2 and TRBJ2-3, with D perhaps TRBD1 or TRBD2 (5 bases each). Germline CDR1 and CDR2: SNHLY and FYNNEI. The CDR3 runs to 15 residues. The V end lost 3 bases, the J end lost 1 base, and 11 bases lay between the germline ends. The entire variable domain, with the rest obtained from reference TRBV2 and TRBJ2-3, is as follows: EPEVTQTPSHQVTQMGQEVILRCVPISNHLYFYWYRQILGQKVEFLVSFYNNEISEKSEIFDDQFSVERPDGSNFTLKIRSTKLEDSAMYFCASSDTRGGTDTQYFGPGTRLTVL.

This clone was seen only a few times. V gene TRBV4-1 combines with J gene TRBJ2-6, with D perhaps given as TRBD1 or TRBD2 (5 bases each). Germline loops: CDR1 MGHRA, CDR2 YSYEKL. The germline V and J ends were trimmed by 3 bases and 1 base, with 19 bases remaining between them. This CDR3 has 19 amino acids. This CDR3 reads CASSHPGAGGISGANVLTF. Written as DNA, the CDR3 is TGCGCCAGCAGCCACCCCGGGGCAGGCGGAATATCTGGGGCCAACGTCCTGACTTTC.

DNA for the CDR3: TGCAGCGTTGGAGGGGACGAGCAGTACTTC. As protein: CSVGGDEQYF. The J gene is TRBJ2-7, the V gene TRBV29-1, with D tentatively TRBD1 or TRBD2 (5 bases each). The CDR3 has 10 amino acids. V was shortened by 4 bases and J by 5 bases, with 6 bases between the two germline ends. Germline assignment: CDR1 SQVTM and CDR2 ANQGSEA.